This TCR beta chain originates from a study of shared clonotypes between healthy human individuals (dated by TCRdb to the early 2020s). Describing the broader study: The cohort included a few men and a couple of women between 18 and 49 years of age. To increase sequencing depth and limit assay-specific biases, TCR repertoire library preparation and sequencing were carried out by different laboratories using diverse techniques. To estimate repertoire size and how much clonotype sharing occurs between individuals, the study deeply sequenced the blood TCR repertoires of roughly 5 healthy adults. Per donor, three plates each were used for CD4 naive and CD4 memory, two for CD8 naive, and one for CD8 memory. Per donor, leukapheresis produced somewhere between about 0.85 and 10 billion PBMCs.

The germline V gene specifies MGHDK as CDR1 and SYGVNS as CDR2. Trimmed from V: 3 bases; trimmed from J: 5 bases; junction bases lacking a gene match: 5. The CDR3 contains 15 residues, cysteine and phenylalanine counted. Only CDR3 DNA is held: 45 bases, read in frame from base 1. Using the deep immunoSEQ assay, multiplex PCR amplified TCR CDR3 regions from genomic DNA. Extracted genomic DNA from each cell subset was distributed evenly across all wells of several immunoSEQ 96-well plates, and each plate was treated as a replicate. For sorted subsets, each replicate PCR was loaded with 200 ng genomic DNA, equivalent to about 33,000 T cell genomes. Purified libraries were measured with a Qubit 3.0 fluorometer, size-checked on a Bioanalyzer 2100, and measured again with the KAPA Library Quantification kit. Every immunoSEQ 96-well plate was sequenced on a dedicated single-read 150-cycle Illumina NextSeq 550 flow cell. Processing in the source paper ran as follows. Because the immunoSEQ output included only junctional sequences and no quality scores, the filtering could not be the same as the filtering used for full-length reads. To assign V/J genes and CDR3, sequences were annotated against IMGT germline references using PyIR, a Python wrapper for IgBLAST v1.9. Reads were filtered out if the reads had weak V/J assignments (E-value above 1e-6), no CDR3, stop codons, out-of-frame junctions, or ambiguous translated residues. V3J clonotypes were defined as sequences sharing an identical inferred V gene, J gene, and CDR3 amino acid sequence. Percentage overlap between repertoires was computed as shared unique clonotypes divided by the size of the smaller repertoire. Three approaches were used to assess repertoire richness: RTK rarefaction, the Chao1 estimator, and Recon v2.1 estimates of unobserved clonotypes. Generation probabilities were computed with OLGA for all TCRbeta clonotypes obtained by the gDNA method from a few donors. Imported from immuneACCESS, the table was reduced by TCRdb to in-frame sequences with V and J called. These copies leave out some clones; in studies compared against another copy, an unresolved V gene accounts for under half, and the cause of the remainder is not known. V, J and clone size were drawn from that table, and D and trimming were deduced from the DNA. The table for this sample lists about 680,000 clones; about three quarters of them were counted only once. The ten top clones hold around 2% of the sample.

On this clone itself: What this receptor recognizes is not known. Per-base qualities were not stored, and no clone one base away is much larger.

The study at large found these results: Sampling was restricted to blood, and TCR repertoires in tissues likely differ from the TCR repertoires found in blood. Pairwise subsampling indicated that sequencing depth was expected to affect the degree of clonotype sharing among donors. Around 5% of naive CD4, approximately 3.7% of naive CD8, around 2.3% of memory CD4, and about 0.4% of memory CD8 clonotypes were shared across several donors. Even with the large sequencing depth, rarefaction of the sorted-subset datasets indicated that sequencing was incomplete. Higher generation probabilities were observed for clonotypes shared by all four sorted-subset donors than for non-shared clonotypes. Because the study included a small number of donors, the genetic and exposure-history diversity represented was limited. Naive subsets generally had larger estimated clonotype richness than memory subsets did.

Healthy HIV-negative adults with no recently reported acute infections or vaccinations were included as donors. Every donor was a Caucasian adult residing in Nashville, Tennessee, USA. CD4+ T cells were enriched through magnetic negative selection, after which naive cells were positively selected on CD45RA and the remaining negative fraction served as the memory subset. After blood collection by leukapheresis, PBMCs were isolated using Ficoll-Histopaque density gradient centrifugation and then cryopreserved in the vapor phase of liquid nitrogen. Analytical flow cytometry was used to check the purity and quantity of every magnetically sorted T cell population. Genomic DNA was isolated from every sorted fraction and measured by UV absorbance on a Nanodrop 2000c.

The source material was memory CD4+ T cells sorted from blood. The cell subset or site label, read with the paper, signifies: CD45RA-negative fraction. The source of this sequence is a woman younger than 45 in good health. The chain joins TRBV25-1 to TRBJ2-3; 10 nucleotides in the junction match TRBD1. The nucleotide sequence is TGTGCCAGCAGTGAGCCCGGGACAGGGGAAGATACGCAGTATTTT. Protein translation: CASSEPGTGEDTQYF.